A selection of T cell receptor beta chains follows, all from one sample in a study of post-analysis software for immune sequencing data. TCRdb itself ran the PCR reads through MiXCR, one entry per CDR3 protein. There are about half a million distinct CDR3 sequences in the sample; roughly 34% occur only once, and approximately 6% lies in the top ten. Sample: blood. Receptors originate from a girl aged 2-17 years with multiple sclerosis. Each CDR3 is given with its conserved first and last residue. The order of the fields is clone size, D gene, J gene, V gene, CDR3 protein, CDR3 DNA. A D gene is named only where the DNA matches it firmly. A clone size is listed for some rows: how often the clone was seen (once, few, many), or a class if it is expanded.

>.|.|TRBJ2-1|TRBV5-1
CASSLGQRQDNEQFF
TGCGCCAGCAGCTTGGGGCAGAGGCAAGACAATGAGCAGTTCTTC
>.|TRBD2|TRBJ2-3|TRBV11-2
CASSPGTSGGSTDTQYF
TGTGCCAGCAGCCCCGGGACTAGCGGGGGTAGCACAGATACGCAGTATTTT
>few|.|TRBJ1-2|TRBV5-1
CASSLVSGAVYGYTF
TGCGCCAGCAGCTTGGTGTCGGGGGCAGTCTATGGCTACACCTTC
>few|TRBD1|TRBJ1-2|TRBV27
CASSSRDSPNYGYTF
TGTGCCAGCAGTTCCCGGGACAGTCCTAACTATGGCTACACCTTC
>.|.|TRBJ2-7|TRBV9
CASSADSSCEQYF
TGTGCCAGCAGCGCGGACAGCTCCTGCGAGCAGTACTTC
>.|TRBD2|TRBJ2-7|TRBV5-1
CASSFGTSGEQYF
TGCGCCAGCAGCTTTGGGACTAGCGGGGAGCAGTACTTC
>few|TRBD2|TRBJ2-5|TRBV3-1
CASSPSGTSGGQETQYF
TGTGCCAGCAGCCCATCGGGGACTAGCGGGGGACAAGAGACCCAGTACTTC
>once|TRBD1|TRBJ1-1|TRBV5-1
CASSWGTGWRTEAFF
TGCGCCAGCAGCTGGGGGACAGGGTGGAGGACTGAAGCTTTCTTT
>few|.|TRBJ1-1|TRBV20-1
CSARDSRGRTEAFF
TGCAGTGCTAGAGATTCGAGGGGAAGGACTGAAGCTTTCTTT
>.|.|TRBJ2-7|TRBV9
CASSVEMGGYEQYF
TGTGCCAGCAGCGTAGAAATGGGGGGCTACGAGCAGTACTTC
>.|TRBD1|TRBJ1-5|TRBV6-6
CASMLQGSNQPQHF
TGTGCCAGCATGTTACAGGGGAGCAATCAGCCCCAGCATTTT
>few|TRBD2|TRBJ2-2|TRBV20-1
CSAPPAGGTGELFF
TGCAGTGCCCCGCCGGCGGGGGGAACCGGGGAGCTGTTTTTT
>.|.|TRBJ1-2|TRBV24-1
CATWGPNYGYTF
TGTGCCACCTGGGGCCCCAACTATGGCTACACCTTC
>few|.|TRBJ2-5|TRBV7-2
CASSLGLSGGTQYF
TGTGCCAGCAGCTTAGGGCTCTCTGGGGGGACCCAGTACTTC
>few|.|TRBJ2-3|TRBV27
CASRGSGTDTQYF
TGTGCCAGCAGGGGGTCAGGCACAGATACGCAGTATTTT
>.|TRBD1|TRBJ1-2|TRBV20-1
CSAPASGTGVIYGYTF
TGCAGTGCCCCCGCGTCCGGGACAGGGGTGATCTATGGCTACACCTTC
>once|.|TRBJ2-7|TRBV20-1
CSARGGDHDHEQYF
TGCAGTGCCAGGGGGGGAGACCACGATCACGAGCAGTACTTC
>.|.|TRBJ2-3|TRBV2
CASKLGDTSTDTQYF
TGTGCCAGCAAATTAGGTGATACTAGCACAGATACGCAGTATTTT
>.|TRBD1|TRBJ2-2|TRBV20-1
CSARPYRGPDTGELFF
TGCAGTGCTAGACCCTACAGGGGGCCAGACACCGGGGAGCTGTTTTTT
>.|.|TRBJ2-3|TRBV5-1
CASSLRVPGATYTDTQYF
TGCGCCAGCAGCTTGCGGGTCCCCGGGGCCACTTACACAGATACGCAGTATTTT
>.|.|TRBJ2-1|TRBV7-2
CASSHGRDPSYNEQFF
TGTGCCAGCAGCCACGGCAGGGACCCCTCCTACAATGAGCAGTTCTTC
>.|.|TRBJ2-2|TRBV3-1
CASSPEAVLNTGELFF
TGTGCCAGCAGCCCGGAGGCGGTTCTGAACACCGGGGAGCTGTTTTTT
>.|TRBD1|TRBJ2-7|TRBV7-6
CASSFRDRGPYEQYF
TGTGCCAGCAGCTTCCGGGACAGGGGCCCCTACGAGCAGTACTTC
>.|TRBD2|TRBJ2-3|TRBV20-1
CSAGTSGGPSTDTQYF
TGCAGTGCCGGGACTAGCGGGGGCCCAAGCACAGATACGCAGTATTTT
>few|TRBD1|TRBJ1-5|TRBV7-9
CASSSTGQGNQPQHF
TGTGCCAGCAGCTCTACCGGACAGGGCAATCAGCCCCAGCATTTT
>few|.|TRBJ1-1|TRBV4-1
CASRGQENTEAFF
TGCGCCAGCCGGGGACAAGAGAACACTGAAGCTTTCTTT
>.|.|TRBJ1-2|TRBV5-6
CASSTGAFYGYTF
TGTGCCAGCAGCACGGGCGCATTCTATGGCTACACCTTC
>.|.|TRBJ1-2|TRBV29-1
CSVGASRVGGYTF
TGCAGCGTTGGCGCGAGCAGGGTTGGTGGCTACACCTTC
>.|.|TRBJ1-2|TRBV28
CASSLFAAKAANYGYTF
TGTGCCAGCAGTTTATTTGCAGCGAAGGCCGCTAACTATGGCTACACCTTC
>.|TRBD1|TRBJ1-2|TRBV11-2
CASSLRPGTGGYGYTF
TGTGCCAGCAGCTTACGACCCGGGACAGGGGGCTATGGCTACACCTTC